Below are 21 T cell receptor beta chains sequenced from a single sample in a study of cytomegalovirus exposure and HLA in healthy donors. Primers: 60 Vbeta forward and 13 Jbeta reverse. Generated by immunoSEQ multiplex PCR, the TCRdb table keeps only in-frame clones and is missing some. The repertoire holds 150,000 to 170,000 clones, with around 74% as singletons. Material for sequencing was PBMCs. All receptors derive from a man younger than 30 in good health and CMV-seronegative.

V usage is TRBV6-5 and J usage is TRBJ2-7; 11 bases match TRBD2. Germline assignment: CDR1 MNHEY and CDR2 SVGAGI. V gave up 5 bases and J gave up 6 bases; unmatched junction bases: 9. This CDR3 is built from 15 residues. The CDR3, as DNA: TGTGCCAGCAGTCTAATAGCGGGAGGGATTTTCGAGCAGTACTTC. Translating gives CASSLIAGGIFEQYF.

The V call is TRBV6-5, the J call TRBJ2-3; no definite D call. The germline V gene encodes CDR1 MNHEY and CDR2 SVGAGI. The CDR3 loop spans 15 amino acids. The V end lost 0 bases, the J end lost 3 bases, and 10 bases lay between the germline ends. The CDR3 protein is CASSYSISGTDTQYF. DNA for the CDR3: TGTGCCAGCAGTTACTCCATTTCAGGAACAGATACGCAGTATTTT.

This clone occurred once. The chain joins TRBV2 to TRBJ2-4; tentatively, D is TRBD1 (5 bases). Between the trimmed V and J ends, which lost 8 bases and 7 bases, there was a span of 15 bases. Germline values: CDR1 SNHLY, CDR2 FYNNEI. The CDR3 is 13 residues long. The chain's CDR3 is CASSGGQGNIQYF. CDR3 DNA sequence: TGTGCCAGCTCAGGCGGCCAGGGTAACATTCAGTACTTC.

CDR3 protein: CASSQVKDRLRGDTQYF. Here the CDR3 DNA reads TGCGCCAGCAGCCAAGTCAAGGACAGGCTTCGAGGGGATACGCAGTATTTT. This chain links TRBV4-3 with TRBJ2-3, with 7 bases matching TRBD1. Per germline, CDR1 LGHNA and CDR2 YSLEER. The V segment lost 1 base and the J segment 6 bases; nucleotides outside the gene matches: 13. The CDR3 is made up of 17 amino acids.

The CDR3 DNA sequence: TGTGCCAGCAGCAGGCGGGCGGGTTCAGGCACCGGGGAGCTGTTTTTT. Translating it yields CASSRRAGSGTGELFF. The gene calls are TRBV11-3 and TRBJ2-2; the D gene is possibly TRBD2 (5 bases). V gave up 5 bases and J gave up 4 bases, with 17 bases separating them. This CDR3 has 16 residues. Germline loops: CDR1 SGHNT, CDR2 YENEEA. The complete variable domain, with remaining parts taken from reference TRBV11-3 and TRBJ2-2, reads EAGVVQSPRYKIIEKKQPVAFWCNPISGHNTLYWYLQNLGQGPELLIRYENEEAVDDSQLPKDRFSAERLKGVDSTLKIQPAELGDSAVYLCASSRRAGSGTGELFFGEGSRLTVL.

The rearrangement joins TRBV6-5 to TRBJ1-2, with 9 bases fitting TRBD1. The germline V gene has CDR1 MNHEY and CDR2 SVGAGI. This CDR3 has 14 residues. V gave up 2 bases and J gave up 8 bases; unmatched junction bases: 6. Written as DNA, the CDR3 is TGTGCCAGCAGTTACCAAGGGACAGGGAGGGGCTACACCTTC. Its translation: CASSYQGTGRGYTF.

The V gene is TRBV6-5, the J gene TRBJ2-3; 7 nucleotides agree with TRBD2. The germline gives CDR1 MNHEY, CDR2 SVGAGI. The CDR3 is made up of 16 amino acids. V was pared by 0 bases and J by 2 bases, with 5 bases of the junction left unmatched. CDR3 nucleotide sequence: TGTGCCAGCAGTTACTCGGGGCGGGGGTCCACAGATACGCAGTATTTT. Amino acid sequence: CASSYSGRGSTDTQYF.

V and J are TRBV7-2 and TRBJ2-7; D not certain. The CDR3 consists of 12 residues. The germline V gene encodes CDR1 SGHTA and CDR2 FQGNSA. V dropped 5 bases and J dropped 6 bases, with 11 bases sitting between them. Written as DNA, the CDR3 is TGTGCCAGCAGCCCCTACGGTCGCGAGCAGTACTTC. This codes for CASSPYGREQYF.

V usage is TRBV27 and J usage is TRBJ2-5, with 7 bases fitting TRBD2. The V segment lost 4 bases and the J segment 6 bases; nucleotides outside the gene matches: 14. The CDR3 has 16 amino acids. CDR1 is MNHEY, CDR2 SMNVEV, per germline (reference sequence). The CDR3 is CASSSMGAGEWQTQYF. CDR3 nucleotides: TGTGCCAGCAGTTCCATGGGCGCGGGGGAATGGCAGACCCAGTACTTC.

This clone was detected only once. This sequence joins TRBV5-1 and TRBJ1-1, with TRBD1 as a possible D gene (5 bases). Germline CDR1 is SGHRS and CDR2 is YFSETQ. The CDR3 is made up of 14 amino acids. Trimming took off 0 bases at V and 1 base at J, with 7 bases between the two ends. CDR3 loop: CASSLAGGNTEAFF. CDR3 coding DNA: TGCGCCAGCAGCTTGGCCGGGGGGAACACTGAAGCTTTCTTT.

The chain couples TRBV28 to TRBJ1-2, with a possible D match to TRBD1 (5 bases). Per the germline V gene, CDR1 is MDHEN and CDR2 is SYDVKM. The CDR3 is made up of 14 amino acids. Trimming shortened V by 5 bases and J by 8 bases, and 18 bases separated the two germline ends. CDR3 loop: CASSIFSRAEGYTF. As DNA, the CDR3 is TGTGCCAGCAGTATTTTTTCCAGGGCGGAGGGCTACACCTTC.

CDR3 in amino acids: CASRGWESGELFF. For the CDR3, the DNA is TGTGCCAGCAGGGGTTGGGAGAGCGGGGAGCTGTTTTTT. V gene TRBV25-1 combines with J gene TRBJ2-2, with D possibly TRBD2 on 5 matching bases. CDR3 size: 13 residues. Germline V lookup: CDR1 MGHDK, CDR2 SYGVNS. The ends were cut back, 6 bases at V and 7 bases at J, with 12 bases in the middle.

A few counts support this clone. CDR3 amino acids: CASSQGGGTGELFF. The CDR3 region has the DNA TGCGCCAGCAGCCAAGGCGGCGGGACCGGGGAGCTGTTTTTT. J is TRBJ2-2 and V is TRBV4-3; a weak D match, TRBD2 (5 bases). Trimming shortened V by 1 base and J by 5 bases, and 8 bases separated the two germline ends. The CDR3 spans 14 residues. Per the germline V gene, CDR1 is LGHNA and CDR2 is YSLEER.

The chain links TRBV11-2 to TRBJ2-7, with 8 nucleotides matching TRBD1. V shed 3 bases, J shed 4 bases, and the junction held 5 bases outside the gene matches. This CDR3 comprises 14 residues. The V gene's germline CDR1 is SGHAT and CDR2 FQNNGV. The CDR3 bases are TGTGCCAGCAGCTTGGCAGGGGGCGGTTACGAGCAGTACTTC. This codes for CASSLAGGGYEQYF. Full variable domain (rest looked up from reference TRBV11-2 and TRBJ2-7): EAGVAQSPRYKIIEKRQSVAFWCNPISGHATLYWYQQILGQGPKLLIQFQNNGVVDDSQLPKDRFSAERLKGVDSTLKIQPAKLEDSAVYLCASSLAGGGYEQYFGPGTRLTVT.

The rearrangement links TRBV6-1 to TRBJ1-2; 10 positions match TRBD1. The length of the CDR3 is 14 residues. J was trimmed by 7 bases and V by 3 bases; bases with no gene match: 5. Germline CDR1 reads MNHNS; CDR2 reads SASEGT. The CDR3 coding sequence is TGTGCCAGCAGTGACCGACAGGGGGCGAGTGGCTACACCTTC. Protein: CASSDRQGASGYTF.

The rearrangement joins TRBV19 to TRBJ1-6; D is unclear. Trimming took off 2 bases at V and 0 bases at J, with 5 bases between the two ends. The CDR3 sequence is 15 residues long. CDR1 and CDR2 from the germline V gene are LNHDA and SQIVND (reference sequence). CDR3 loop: CASSIMSSYNSPLHF. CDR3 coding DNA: TGTGCCAGTAGTATAATGAGCTCCTATAATTCACCCCTCCACTTT.

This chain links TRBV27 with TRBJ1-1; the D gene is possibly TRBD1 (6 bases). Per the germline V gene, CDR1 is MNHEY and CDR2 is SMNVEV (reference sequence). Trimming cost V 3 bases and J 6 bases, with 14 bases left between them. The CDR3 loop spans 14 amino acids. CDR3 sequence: CASSFPGRGAEAFF. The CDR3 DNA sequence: TGTGCCAGCAGTTTCCCGGGCAGGGGTGCTGAAGCTTTCTTT.

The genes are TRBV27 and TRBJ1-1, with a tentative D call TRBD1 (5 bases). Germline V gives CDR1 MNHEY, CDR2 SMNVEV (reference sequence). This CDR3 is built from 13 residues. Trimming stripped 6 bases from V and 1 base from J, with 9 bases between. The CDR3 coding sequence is TGTGCCAGCAGCCATAGGGGGAACACTGAAGCTTTCTTT. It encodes CASSHRGNTEAFF.

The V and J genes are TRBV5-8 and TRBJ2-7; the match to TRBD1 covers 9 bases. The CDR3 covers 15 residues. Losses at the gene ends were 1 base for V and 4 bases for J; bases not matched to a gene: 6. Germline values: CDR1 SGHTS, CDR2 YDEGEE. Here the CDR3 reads CASSLFGTGSYEQYF. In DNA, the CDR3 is TGTGCCAGCAGCTTGTTCGGGACAGGGTCATACGAGCAGTACTTC. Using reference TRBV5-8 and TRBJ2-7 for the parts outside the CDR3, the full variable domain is EAGVTQSPTHLIKTRGQQATLRCSPISGHTSVYWYQQALGLGLQFLLWYDEGEERNRGNFPPRFSGRQFPNYSSELNVNALELEDSALYLCASSLFGTGSYEQYFGPGTRLTVT.

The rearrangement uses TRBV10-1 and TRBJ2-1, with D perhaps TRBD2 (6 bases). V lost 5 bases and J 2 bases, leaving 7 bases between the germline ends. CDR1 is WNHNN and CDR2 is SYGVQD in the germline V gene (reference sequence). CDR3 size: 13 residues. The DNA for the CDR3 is TGCGCCAGCAGTCGGGAGCCCTACAATGAGCAGTTCTTC. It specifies CASSREPYNEQFF.

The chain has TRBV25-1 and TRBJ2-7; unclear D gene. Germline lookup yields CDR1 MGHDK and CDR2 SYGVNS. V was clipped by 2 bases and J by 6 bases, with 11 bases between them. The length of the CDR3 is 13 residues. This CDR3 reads CASSETRSGEQYF. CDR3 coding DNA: TGTGCCAGCAGTGAAACCCGTTCCGGCGAGCAGTACTTC.